These 30 T cell receptor beta chains originate from one sample sequenced in a study of T cell repertoires in cytomegalovirus infection. Each CDR3 protein is one row after TCRdb ran MiXCR on the reads. The data contain 310,000 or so distinct CDR3 sequences, about a tenth of them singletons. The sample was PBMCs. The receptor source for this set is a human donor in good health (CMV status not recorded). Some clones in this sample may be carry-over from other donors' samples.

This clonotype was observed a few times. The CDR3: CSVRQGGEYAEAFF. The CDR3, as DNA: TGCAGCGTAAGACAGGGTGGCGAATACGCTGAAGCTTTCTTT. The rearrangement joins TRBV29-1 to TRBJ1-1, with 7 positions matching TRBD1. Germline V gene lookup returns CDR1 SQVTM and CDR2 ANQGSEA. The J segment lost 6 bases and the V segment lost 6 bases, leaving 13 bases of the junction unmatched. The CDR3 is made up of 14 amino acids.

Concerning this clonotype: This may be a read error: a much more frequent sequence differs by one nucleotide. This rearrangement joins TRBV18 to TRBJ2-5, with D maybe TRBD2 (5 bases). This CDR3 is 15 amino acids long. The V end was cut by 2 bases, the J end by 3 bases, with 13 bases between. Germline CDR1 reads KGHSH; CDR2 reads LQKENI. CDR3 sequence reads: CASSPSAVAKETQYF. CDR3 DNA sequence: TGTGCCAGCTCACCATCAGCGGTGGCCAAAGAGACCCAGTACTTC.

Regarding this clonotype: This clone may be a read error of a much larger clone one base away. The V gene is TRBV10-3, the J gene TRBJ2-2, with D hard to call. V gave up 2 bases and J gave up 6 bases, with 7 bases separating them. Germline CDR1 is ENHRY and CDR2 is SYGVKD. CDR3 length: 13 residues. The CDR3 protein is CAISEPNAGELFF. The CDR3 nucleotides are TGTGCCATCAGTGAGCCTAACGCCGGGGAGCTGTTTTTT.

Worth noting for this clonotype: This may stem from a read error, because a much larger clone lies one nucleotide away. The rearrangement uses TRBV18 and TRBJ1-6; the D gene is possibly TRBD1 (6 bases). V shed 4 bases and J shed 5 bases, with 15 bases lying between them. From germline, CDR1 is KGHSH and CDR2 LQKENI. The CDR3 is 16 residues long. The DNA for the CDR3 is TGTGCCAGCTCACATACAGGGTTTACGGATAATTCACCCCTCCACTTT. This codes for CASSHTGFTDNSPLHF.

The gene calls are TRBV29-1 and TRBJ2-5, with unresolved D. Germline V CDR1 and CDR2: SQVTM, ANQGSEA. Trimming left V 3 bases short and J 4 bases short, with 12 bases between. The CDR3 contains 13 residues. The chain's CDR3 is CSVDSTPGETQYF. In DNA form, the CDR3 reads TGCAGCGTTGACTCCACCCCCGGAGAGACCCAGTACTTC.

As to this clonotype: A read error may be the cause here, since a much bigger clone is one base away. This chain joins TRBV6-5 and TRBJ2-2; D is tentatively TRBD1 or TRBD2 (7 bases each). This CDR3 has 16 residues. The V end lost 6 bases, the J end lost 5 bases, and 19 bases lay between the germline ends. From germline, CDR1 is MNHEY and CDR2 SVGAGI. In nucleotides, the CDR3 is TGTGCCAGCAGAGGGGGGGAGGGGGCGTGGACCGGGGAGCTGTTTTTT. Its translation: CASRGGEGAWTGELFF.

This clonotype was counted many times. The V call is TRBV28, the J call TRBJ1-5; D might be TRBD1 (5 bases). The CDR3 is made up of 14 amino acids. Trimming took off 2 bases at V and 2 bases at J, with 7 bases between the two ends. The germline V gene encodes CDR1 MDHEN and CDR2 SYDVKM. Here the CDR3 reads CASSLPQGNQPQHF. The CDR3 nucleotides read TGTGCCAGCAGTTTACCACAGGGCAATCAGCCCCAGCATTTT.

This clonotype was picked up many times. The rearrangement joins TRBV7-9 to TRBJ1-1; D perhaps matches TRBD1 (6 bases). The CDR3 has 16 residues. Trimming removed 5 bases at V and 9 bases at J, with 25 bases between. The germline V gene has CDR1 SEHNR and CDR2 FQNEAQ (reference sequence). This CDR3 is CASSQTPRSGGSKAFF. CDR3 nucleotide sequence: TGTGCCAGCAGCCAAACGCCTCGCAGTGGGGGCAGCAAAGCTTTCTTT.

This clonotype came up many times. This chain joins TRBV12-3 or TRBV12-4 and TRBJ1-6; 8 positions agree with TRBD1. This CDR3 is 15 amino acids long. The trim removed 6 bases at V and 5 bases at J, leaving 6 bases unmatched. The CDR3 loop reads CASRKDRVNNSPLHF. The CDR3 DNA reads TGTGCCAGCAGGAAGGACAGGGTGAATAATTCACCCCTCCACTTT.

This clonotype has just a few counts. The rearrangement links TRBV29-1 to TRBJ1-4, with TRBD1 matching over 9 bases. Trimming took 7 bases from V and 7 from J; bases not matched to a gene: 4. The CDR3 has 12 amino acids. Germline CDR1 reads SQVTM; CDR2 reads ANQGSEA. The CDR3 DNA is TGCAGCGGACAGGGGGAACTTGAAAAACTGTTTTTT. Its protein product is CSGQGELEKLFF.

This chain uses TRBV5-1 with TRBJ1-1; a possible D gene is TRBD1 (5 bases). This CDR3 comprises 12 residues. Germline values: CDR1 SGHRS, CDR2 YFSETQ. V lost 0 bases to trimming and J lost 10 bases, with 10 bases between them. The CDR3 bases are TGCGCCAGCAGCTTGGTTCAGGGTAGAGCTTTCTTT. This sequence encodes CASSLVQGRAFF.

This clonotype was observed at least ten times. The V gene is TRBV15, the J gene TRBJ2-3; 8 nucleotides agree with TRBD2. Germline V gives CDR1 LNHNV, CDR2 YYDKDF (reference sequence). There are 17 residues in the CDR3. J gave up 5 bases and V 0 bases, and 10 bases lay outside the gene matches. CDR3 bases: TGTGCCACCAGCAGAGATATGGTGGTAGCGGGGAGAGATACGCAGTATTTT. Translated, it gives CATSRDMVVAGRDTQYF.

The sample holds a few counts of this clonotype. The rearrangement uses TRBV29-1 and TRBJ2-2, with no clear D. Trimming shortened V by 5 bases and J by 4 bases, and 8 bases separated the two germline ends. The CDR3 runs 12 residues. Germline values: CDR1 SQVTM, CDR2 ANQGSEA. This CDR3 is CSVLQLTGELFF. The CDR3 bases are TGCAGCGTTTTACAGCTCACCGGGGAGCTGTTTTTT.

This clonotype has a handful of counts. The chain employs TRBV20-1 and TRBJ1-1; 8 nucleotides agree with TRBD1. The J segment lost 5 bases and the V segment lost 6 bases, leaving 11 bases of the junction unmatched. The CDR3 extends over 14 amino acids. The germline V gene has CDR1 DFQATT and CDR2 SNEGSKA (reference sequence). CDR3 residues: CSAPRTGTGTEAFF. CDR3 sequence (DNA): TGCAGTGCCCCGCGGACAGGGACGGGGACTGAAGCTTTCTTT.

This clonotype was observed at least ten times. The chain uses TRBV28 and TRBJ2-1; 11 bases are shared with TRBD2. J gave up 10 bases and V 4 bases, and 15 bases lay outside the gene matches. The CDR3 consists of 17 residues. Germline V gene lookup returns CDR1 MDHEN and CDR2 SYDVKM. Written as DNA, the CDR3 is TGTGCCAGCAGTTCCCCGGGAATTAGCGGGGGGGCCAACGAGCAGTTCTTC. As protein: CASSSPGISGGANEQFF.

Many counts were recorded for this clonotype. The chain couples TRBV12-3 or TRBV12-4 to TRBJ2-5; TRBD1 agrees at 7 bases. After removal of 7 bases from V and 1 base from J, the junction contained 9 bases not matched to a gene. The CDR3 sequence is 15 residues long. DNA of the CDR3: TGTGCCAGCACCTCGACAGGGACCTTCCAAGAGACCCAGTACTTC. The encoded protein is CASTSTGTFQETQYF.

This clonotype was found many times. This rearrangement joins TRBV12-3 or TRBV12-4 to TRBJ1-6; a possible D gene is TRBD1 (6 bases). Trimming pared 3 bases from V and 0 bases from J, leaving 21 bases between. The CDR3 length is 20 residues. The CDR3 is CASSFGPRQGLSSYNSPLHF. The CDR3 DNA reads as TGTGCCAGCAGTTTTGGACCCCGCCAGGGGCTGAGCTCCTATAATTCACCCCTCCACTTT.

The chain joins TRBV12-3 or TRBV12-4 to TRBJ1-3, with D maybe TRBD1 (6 bases). Trimming pared 6 bases from V and 0 bases from J, leaving 12 bases between. This CDR3 spans 15 amino acids. For the CDR3, the DNA is TGTGCCAGCAGCCGACAGGTTCCCTCTGGAAACACCATATATTTT. This encodes CASSRQVPSGNTIYF.

In its sample, this clonotype was seen many times. V usage is TRBV6-6 and J usage is TRBJ2-1; 8 nucleotides match TRBD2. Germline trimming cut 6 bases from V and 4 bases from J; bases unmatched to any gene: 5. This CDR3 is built from 14 residues. CDR1 and CDR2 (germline): MNHNY, SVGAGI (reference sequence). In DNA form, the CDR3 reads TGTGCCAGCAGATCAACGGGAGGGTACAATGAGCAGTTCTTC. It specifies CASRSTGGYNEQFF.

This clonotype was seen repeatedly, ten times or more. The gene calls are TRBV7-9 and TRBJ2-3; D is possibly TRBD1 or TRBD2 (5 bases each). The CDR3 consists of 14 residues. CDR1 and CDR2 (germline): SEHNR, FQNEAQ (reference sequence). V gave up 1 base and J gave up 4 bases, with 9 bases separating them. The CDR3 loop is CASSLGGTADTQYF. The CDR3 nucleotides are TGTGCCAGCAGCTTAGGTGGGACCGCAGATACGCAGTATTTT.

This clonotype has at least ten counts. The J gene is TRBJ1-5, the V gene TRBV7-2; unclear D gene. Deletions cut 4 bases from V and 1 base from J, with 2 bases between. Germline CDR1 SGHTA, CDR2 FQGNSA. This CDR3 comprises 12 residues. The DNA for the CDR3 is TGTGCCAGCAGCTGGAGCAATCAGCCCCAGCATTTT. Translation: CASSWSNQPQHF.

This clonotype was picked up a small number of times. The rearrangement links TRBV12-5 to TRBJ1-5; 7 bases fit TRBD1. With V trimmed by 6 bases and J by 7 bases, 6 bases remained unmatched. CDR3 length: 13 amino acids. Looked up from germline, CDR1 is LGHNT and CDR2 is FRNRAP. CDR3 residues: CASGDQGGQPQHF. The CDR3 nucleotides read TGTGCTAGTGGAGATCAGGGGGGGCAGCCCCAGCATTTT.

This clonotype was observed many times. This rearrangement joins TRBV28 to TRBJ1-1; no reliable D call. V gave up 10 bases and J gave up 4 bases, with 10 bases separating them. The germline gives CDR1 MDHEN, CDR2 SYDVKM. This CDR3 has 11 amino acids. The DNA of the CDR3 is TGTGCCACCCATGGGGTCACTGAAGCTTTCTTT. This codes for CATHGVTEAFF.

The chain carries TRBV5-8 and TRBJ1-2; D is uncertain. The CDR3 is 13 residues long. Germline CDR1 SGHTS, CDR2 YDEGEE. V lost 4 bases and J lost 2, with 9 bases in between. The CDR3 DNA follows: TGTGCCAGCAGCGTGGTTAACAACTATGGCTACACCTTC. Its translation is CASSVVNNYGYTF.

The table lists this clonotype with many counts. This sequence joins TRBV7-2 and TRBJ1-4; no clear D. The germline V and J ends were trimmed by 7 bases and 10 bases, with 19 bases remaining between them. The germline V gene encodes CDR1 SGHTA and CDR2 FQGNSA. This CDR3 has 14 residues. CDR3 in amino acids: CASIRRAARGKLFF. The DNA for the CDR3 is TGTGCCAGCATAAGACGGGCAGCGAGAGGAAAACTGTTTTTT.

With respect to this clonotype: A much larger clone is a single base away; this may be a read error. This rearrangement joins TRBV5-1 to TRBJ2-2, with 12 bases fitting TRBD2. This CDR3 comprises 16 residues. Germline V lookup: CDR1 SGHRS, CDR2 YFSETQ. This CDR3 reads CAGSPGLAGNTGELFF. In DNA form, the CDR3 reads TGCGCCGGCAGCCCGGGACTAGCGGGGAACACCGGGGAGCTGTTTTTT.

This clonotype has a count of ten or more. The chain uses TRBV27 and TRBJ2-1; possible D gene TRBD2, 6 bases. Germline-derived CDR1 and CDR2 are MNHEY and SMNVEV (reference sequence). Trimming pared 5 bases from V and 0 bases from J, leaving 11 bases between. The CDR3 is 15 amino acids. The CDR3 sequence: CASSPGLGSYNEQFF. The CDR3 bases are TGTGCCAGCAGTCCGGGACTCGGCTCCTACAATGAGCAGTTCTTC.

In its sample, this clonotype was seen many times. This sequence joins TRBV28 and TRBJ1-1, with D possibly TRBD1 on 5 matching bases. CDR3 size: 15 residues. Germline-derived CDR1 and CDR2 are MDHEN and SYDVKM. Between the trimmed V and J ends, which lost 4 bases and 3 bases, there was a span of 15 bases. Here the CDR3 DNA reads TGTGCCAGCAGTTCCTCGGCCCTGGGGGACACTGAAGCTTTCTTT. Its translation: CASSSSALGDTEAFF.

This clonotype occurred many times. The rearrangement uses TRBV12-3 or TRBV12-4 and TRBJ2-5; unclear D gene. The CDR3 spans 13 residues. V was pared by 5 bases and J by 1 base, with 8 bases between. The CDR3 DNA reads TGTGCCAGCAGTCCCCCCGGCCAAGAGACCCAGTACTTC. This gives the protein CASSPPGQETQYF.

This clonotype has just a few counts. This chain joins TRBV20-1 and TRBJ2-5; 14 nucleotides match TRBD2. The trim removed 6 bases at V and 0 bases at J, leaving 18 bases unmatched. Germline CDR1 DFQATT, CDR2 SNEGSKA (reference sequence). This CDR3 contains 20 residues. CDR3 bases: TGCAGTGCCAAGGGAGGACTAGCGGGGGGATTACCCCGGTACCAAGAGACCCAGTACTTC. Its protein product is CSAKGGLAGGLPRYQETQYF.